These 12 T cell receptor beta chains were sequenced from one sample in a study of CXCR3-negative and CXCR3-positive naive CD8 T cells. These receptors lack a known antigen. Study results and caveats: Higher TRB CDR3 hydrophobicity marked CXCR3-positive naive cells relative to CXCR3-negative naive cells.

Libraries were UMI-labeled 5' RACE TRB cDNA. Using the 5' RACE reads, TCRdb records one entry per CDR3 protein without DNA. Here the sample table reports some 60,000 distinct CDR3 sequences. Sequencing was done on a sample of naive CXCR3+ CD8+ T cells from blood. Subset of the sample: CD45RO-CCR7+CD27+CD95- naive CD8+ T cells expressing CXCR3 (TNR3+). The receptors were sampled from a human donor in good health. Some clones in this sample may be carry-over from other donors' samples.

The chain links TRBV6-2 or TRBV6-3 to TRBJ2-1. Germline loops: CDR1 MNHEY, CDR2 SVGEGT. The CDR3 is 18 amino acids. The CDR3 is CASSFPVASTSSYNEQFF.

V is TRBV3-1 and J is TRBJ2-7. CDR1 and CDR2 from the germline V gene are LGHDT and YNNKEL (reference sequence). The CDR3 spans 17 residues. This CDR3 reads CASSQDFRRQDSYEQYF.

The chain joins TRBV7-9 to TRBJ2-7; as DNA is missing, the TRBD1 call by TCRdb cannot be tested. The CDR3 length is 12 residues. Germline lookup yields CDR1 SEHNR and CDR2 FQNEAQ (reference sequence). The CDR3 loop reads CASSPPTVEQYF.

The CDR3 sequence is CASSWLGNSYEKYF. The V and J genes are TRBV5-6 and TRBJ2-7. Germline assignment: CDR1 SGHDT and CDR2 YYEEEE. This CDR3 comprises 14 residues.

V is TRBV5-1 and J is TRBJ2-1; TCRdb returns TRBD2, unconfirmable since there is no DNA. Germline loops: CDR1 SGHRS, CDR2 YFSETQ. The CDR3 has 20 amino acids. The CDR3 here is CASSPDPGTSGRSSYNEQFF. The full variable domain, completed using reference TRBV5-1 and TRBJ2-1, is KAGVTQTPRYLIKTRGQQVTLSCSPISGHRSVSWYQQTPGQGLQFLFEYFSETQRNKGNFPGRFSGRQFSNSRSEMNVSTLELGDSALYLCASSPDPGTSGRSSYNEQFFGPGTRLTVL.

CDR3 sequence: CASSLGALESRETQYF. The chain links TRBV11-2 to TRBJ2-7; the TRBD1 assignment by TCRdb is unverifiable without DNA. The CDR3 is 16 residues long. The germline CDR1 and CDR2 sequences are SGHAT and FQNNGV.

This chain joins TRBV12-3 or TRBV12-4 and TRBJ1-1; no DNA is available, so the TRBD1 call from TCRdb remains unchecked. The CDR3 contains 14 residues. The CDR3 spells CASSAGGANTEAFF.

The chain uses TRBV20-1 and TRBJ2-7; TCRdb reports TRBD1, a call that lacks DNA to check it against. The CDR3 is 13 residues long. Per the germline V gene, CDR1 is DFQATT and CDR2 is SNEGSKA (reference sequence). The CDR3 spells CSAPDSYDYEQYF.

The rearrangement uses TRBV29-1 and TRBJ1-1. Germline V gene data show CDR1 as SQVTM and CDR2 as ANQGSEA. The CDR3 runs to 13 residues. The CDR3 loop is CSVEKGLNTEAFF.

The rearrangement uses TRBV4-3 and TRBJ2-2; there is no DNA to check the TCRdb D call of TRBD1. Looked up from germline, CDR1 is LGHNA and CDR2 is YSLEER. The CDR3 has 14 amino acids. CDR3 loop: CASSHLTGSGELFF.

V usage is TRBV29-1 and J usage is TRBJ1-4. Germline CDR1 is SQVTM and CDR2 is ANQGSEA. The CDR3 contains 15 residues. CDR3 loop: CSSPTSSWANEKLFF.

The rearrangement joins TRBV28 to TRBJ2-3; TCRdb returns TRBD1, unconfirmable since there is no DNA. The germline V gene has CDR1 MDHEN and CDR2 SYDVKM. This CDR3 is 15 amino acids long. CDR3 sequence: CASSLTWDSTDTQYF. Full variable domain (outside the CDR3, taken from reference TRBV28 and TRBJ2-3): DVKVTQSSRYLVKRTGEKVFLECVQDMDHENMFWYRQDPGLGLRLIYFSYDVKMKEKGDIPEGYSVSREKKERFSLILESASTNQTSMYLCASSLTWDSTDTQYFGPGTRLTVL.